Below, 32 T cell receptor beta chains from the same sample are listed, as sequenced in a study of CXCR3-negative and CXCR3-positive naive CD8 T cells. TRB cDNA was prepared as libraries by UMI-labeled 5' RACE. TCRdb reprocessed the 5' RACE reads and keeps a single row for each CDR3 protein, giving no DNA. The sample holds 70,000 to 100,000 distinct CDR3 sequences. The sequenced sample was naive CXCR3- CD8+ T cells from blood. The subset denotes: CD45RO-CCR7+CD27+CD95- naive CD8+ T cells lacking CXCR3 (TNR3-). The receptor set was obtained from a human donor in good health. Some clones in this sample may be carry-over from other donors' samples.

The chain has TRBV29-1 and TRBJ1-1; with no DNA, the TCRdb D assignment of TRBD1 cannot be verified. Germline V gene sequence: CDR1 SQVTM, CDR2 ANQGSEA. CDR3 length: 13 residues. CDR3 loop: CSGTQGPDTEAFF.

The chain joins TRBV7-8 to TRBJ2-1; TCRdb calls TRBD2, which cannot be checked without DNA. The CDR3 runs to 18 residues. Germline CDR1 is SGHVS and CDR2 is FQNEAQ. The CDR3 sequence is CASSPGLAGGYSYNEQFF.

This chain connects TRBV7-9 to TRBJ2-7; TCRdb designates TRBD1, a call that cannot be tested without DNA. This CDR3 contains 15 residues. Germline V gene sequence: CDR1 SEHNR, CDR2 FQNEAQ (reference sequence). CDR3: CASSLTGTRTYEQYF.

V and J are TRBV9 and TRBJ1-5; TCRdb's D call of TRBD1 is untestable without DNA. CDR1 SGDLS and CDR2 YYNGEE come from the germline V gene. CDR3 length: 14 amino acids. The CDR3: CASSSGTDNQPQHF.

This chain connects TRBV25-1 to TRBJ2-3; the D gene TCRdb calls, TRBD1, cannot be checked with no DNA. Germline values: CDR1 MGHDK, CDR2 SYGVNS. This CDR3 is built from 16 residues. The CDR3 is CASSDPTGGLTDTQYF.

The gene calls are TRBV9 and TRBJ2-1; the D gene TCRdb calls, TRBD2, cannot be checked with no DNA. The CDR3 extends over 16 amino acids. CDR1 is SGDLS, CDR2 YYNGEE, per germline. CDR3 residues: CASSPGSSGSGYEQFF.

This chain connects TRBV7-9 to TRBJ1-1. This CDR3 comprises 15 residues. In germline, CDR1 is SEHNR, CDR2 FQNEAQ (reference sequence). CDR3: CASSSSGTTNTEAFF.

CDR3 loop: CSASLSGPPFDEQYF. V gene TRBV29-1 combines with J gene TRBJ2-7; absent DNA, TCRdb's TRBD1 call cannot be checked. Germline CDR1 SQVTM, CDR2 ANQGSEA. The CDR3 is 15 amino acids.

The chain joins TRBV2 to TRBJ2-3; the D call of TRBD1 rests on TCRdb alone, since no DNA is present to check it. Germline-derived CDR1 and CDR2 are SNHLY and FYNNEI. This CDR3 region has 14 residues. The CDR3 loop is CASRGTASTDTQYF.

The genes are TRBV28 and TRBJ2-4. The CDR3 contains 15 residues. From germline, CDR1 is MDHEN and CDR2 SYDVKM. The CDR3 here is CASSQFQTAKNIQYF.

The J gene is TRBJ2-3, the V gene TRBV7-3; the TRBD2 assignment by TCRdb is unverifiable without DNA. This CDR3 contains 15 residues. Germline V gene sequence: CDR1 SGHTA, CDR2 FQGTGA. CDR3 protein: CASSSGTSGTDTQYF.

The chain is built from TRBV28 and TRBJ2-1; there is no DNA to check the TCRdb D call of TRBD1. The CDR3 extends over 15 amino acids. CDR1 is MDHEN, CDR2 SYDVKM, per germline. CDR3: CASSPRPAGGSEQFF.

V usage is TRBV20-1 and J usage is TRBJ1-2. CDR1 and CDR2 from the germline V gene are DFQATT and SNEGSKA (reference sequence). The CDR3 has 14 residues. CDR3 protein: CSARVEGRDYGYTF.

The rearrangement uses TRBV7-9 and TRBJ2-5; checking the TCRdb D call of TRBD1 is not possible without DNA. From germline, CDR1 is SEHNR and CDR2 FQNEAQ (reference sequence). The CDR3 spans 15 residues. CDR3 loop: CASSLGYREGETQYF.

The gene calls are TRBV6-5 and TRBJ1-6; TCRdb calls TRBD1, which cannot be checked without DNA. The CDR3 has 18 residues. The germline V gene encodes CDR1 MNHEY and CDR2 SVGAGI. The CDR3 here is CASSPGQPIDLYNSPLHF.

The chain employs TRBV21-1 and TRBJ1-2; with no DNA, the TCRdb D assignment of TRBD1 cannot be verified. TRBV21-1 is tagged as a pseudogene. CDR3 length equals 16 residues. This chain's CDR3 is CASSPEAPGQGDGYTF.

The gene calls are TRBV21-1 and TRBJ2-7; without DNA, the TCRdb call of TRBD1 cannot be checked. TRBV21-1 is an annotated pseudogene. This CDR3 spans 14 amino acids. The CDR3 spells CASRETGGSDEQYF.

The rearrangement links TRBV20-1 to TRBJ2-3; checking the TCRdb D call of TRBD2 is not possible without DNA. CDR1 and CDR2 from the germline V gene are DFQATT and SNEGSKA (reference sequence). The CDR3 is made up of 15 amino acids. The CDR3 spells CSARKAKRSTDTQYF.

The J gene is TRBJ1-1, the V gene TRBV6-2 or TRBV6-3. Germline V gene lookup returns CDR1 MNHEY and CDR2 SVGEGT. The CDR3 length is 15 residues. CDR3 protein: CASSDQLDGGSEAFF.

The genes are TRBV24-1 and TRBJ2-5. CDR1 and CDR2 from the germline V gene are KGHDR and SFDVKD. The CDR3 covers 13 residues. The CDR3 sequence: CATSQGDQETQYF.

This rearrangement joins TRBV7-2 to TRBJ2-1. The CDR3 extends over 14 amino acids. CDR1 and CDR2 (germline): SGHTA, FQGNSA. The CDR3 sequence: CASRVNLDFDEQFF. The full variable domain, completed using reference TRBV7-2 and TRBJ2-1, is GAGVSQSPSNKVTEKGKDVELRCDPISGHTALYWYRQSLGQGLEFLIYFQGNSAPDKSGLPSDRFSAERTGGSVSTLTIQRTQQEDSAVYLCASRVNLDFDEQFFGPGTRLTVL.

The chain employs TRBV20-1 and TRBJ1-2; the D gene TCRdb calls, TRBD1, cannot be checked with no DNA. CDR1 and CDR2 (germline): DFQATT, SNEGSKA (reference sequence). This CDR3 comprises 14 residues. The CDR3 region is CSAREQGSPYGYTF.

This chain links TRBV2 with TRBJ2-2; TCRdb's D call, TRBD2, is unchecked because there is no DNA. Germline V CDR1 and CDR2: SNHLY, FYNNEI. This CDR3 is 17 amino acids long. CDR3 residues: CASSDRQRKRDTGELFF.

The J gene is TRBJ1-2, the V gene TRBV7-6; TCRdb designates TRBD1, a call that cannot be tested without DNA. This CDR3 has 16 residues. From germline, CDR1 is SGHVS and CDR2 FNYEAQ. The CDR3 loop is CASSVNPTTGLRGYTF.

The chain joins TRBV2 to TRBJ1-6; the D call of TRBD1 rests on TCRdb alone, since no DNA is present to check it. This CDR3 comprises 15 residues. Per the germline V gene, CDR1 is SNHLY and CDR2 is FYNNEI. CDR3 region: CASRGQSSYNSPLHF.

This chain uses TRBV7-6 with TRBJ2-5; without DNA, the TCRdb call of TRBD2 cannot be checked. The CDR3 runs 14 residues. Germline CDR1 SGHVS, CDR2 FNYEAQ. The chain's CDR3 is CASSFSGGVETQYF.

The chain couples TRBV20-1 to TRBJ2-7; TCRdb returns TRBD1, unconfirmable since there is no DNA. The CDR3 consists of 15 residues. The germline V gene has CDR1 DFQATT and CDR2 SNEGSKA (reference sequence). The CDR3 protein is CSAIPDRGQSYEQYF.

The genes are TRBV28 and TRBJ2-7; TCRdb names TRBD1, which stays unverified in the absence of DNA. The CDR3 loop spans 14 amino acids. CDR1 is MDHEN and CDR2 is SYDVKM in the germline V gene. The CDR3 loop reads CASSDRLELYEQYF.

V usage is TRBV10-2 and J usage is TRBJ1-2; absent DNA, TCRdb's TRBD1 call cannot be checked. The CDR3 extends over 14 amino acids. From germline, CDR1 is WSHSY and CDR2 SAAADI. The CDR3: CASSESGGVYGYTF.

V gene TRBV15 combines with J gene TRBJ2-6. CDR3 length: 16 residues. Germline lookup yields CDR1 LNHNV and CDR2 YYDKDF (reference sequence). The CDR3 is CATSNGGNSGANVLTF.

The rearrangement joins TRBV29-1 to TRBJ1-2. The germline CDR1 and CDR2 sequences are SQVTM and ANQGSEA. The CDR3 consists of 12 residues. This CDR3 reads CSVDGEGYGYTF.

V gene TRBV29-1 combines with J gene TRBJ2-2; TCRdb selects TRBD2, and the lack of DNA leaves this call unchecked. The germline V gene has CDR1 SQVTM and CDR2 ANQGSEA. CDR3 length: 15 residues. This CDR3 is CSVEESGLAAGELFF.